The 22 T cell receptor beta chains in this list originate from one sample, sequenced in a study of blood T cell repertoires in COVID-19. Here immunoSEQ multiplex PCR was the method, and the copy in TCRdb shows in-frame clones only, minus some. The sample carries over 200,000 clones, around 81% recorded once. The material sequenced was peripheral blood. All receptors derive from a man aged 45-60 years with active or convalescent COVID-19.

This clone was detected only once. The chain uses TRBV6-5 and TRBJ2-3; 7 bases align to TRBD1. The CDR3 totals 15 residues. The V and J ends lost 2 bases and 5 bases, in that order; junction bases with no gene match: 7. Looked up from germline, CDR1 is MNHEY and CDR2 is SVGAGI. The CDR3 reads CASSYRGRGRDTQYF. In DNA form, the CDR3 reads TGTGCCAGCAGTTACCGGGGCAGGGGGAGAGATACGCAGTATTTT.

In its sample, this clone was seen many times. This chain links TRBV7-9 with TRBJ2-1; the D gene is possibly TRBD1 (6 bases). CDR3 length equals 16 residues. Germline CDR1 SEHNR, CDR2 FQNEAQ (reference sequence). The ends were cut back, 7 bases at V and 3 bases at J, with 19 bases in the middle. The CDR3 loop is CASTMDRDTSYNEQFF. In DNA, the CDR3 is TGTGCCAGCACTATGGACCGGGACACCAGCTACAATGAGCAGTTCTTC.

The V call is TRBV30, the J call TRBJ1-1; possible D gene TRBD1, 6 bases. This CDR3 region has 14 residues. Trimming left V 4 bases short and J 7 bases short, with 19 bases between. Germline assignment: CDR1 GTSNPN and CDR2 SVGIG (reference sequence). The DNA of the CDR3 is TGTGCCTGGATCCACCCGGACGCCAGGGGTGAAGCTTTCTTT. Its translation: CAWIHPDARGEAFF.

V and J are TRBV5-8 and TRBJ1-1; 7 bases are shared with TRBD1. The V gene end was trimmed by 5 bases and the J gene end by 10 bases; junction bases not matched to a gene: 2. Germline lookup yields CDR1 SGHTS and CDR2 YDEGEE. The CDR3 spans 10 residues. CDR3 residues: CASREGAAFF. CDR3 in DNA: TGTGCCAGCAGGGAGGGGGCAGCTTTCTTT.

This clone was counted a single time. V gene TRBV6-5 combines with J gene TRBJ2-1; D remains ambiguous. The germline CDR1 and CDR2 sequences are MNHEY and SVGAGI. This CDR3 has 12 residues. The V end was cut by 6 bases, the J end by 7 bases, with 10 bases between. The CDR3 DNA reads TGTGCCAGCAGCTCGCCCGGGAATGAGCAGTTCTTC. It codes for CASSSPGNEQFF.

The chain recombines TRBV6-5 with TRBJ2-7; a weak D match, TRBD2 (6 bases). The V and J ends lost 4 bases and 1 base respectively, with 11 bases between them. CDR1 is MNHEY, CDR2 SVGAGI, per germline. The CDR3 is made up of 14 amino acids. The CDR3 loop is CASSLRRGSYEQYF. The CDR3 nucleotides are TGTGCCAGCAGTTTACGGCGGGGTTCCTACGAGCAGTACTTC.

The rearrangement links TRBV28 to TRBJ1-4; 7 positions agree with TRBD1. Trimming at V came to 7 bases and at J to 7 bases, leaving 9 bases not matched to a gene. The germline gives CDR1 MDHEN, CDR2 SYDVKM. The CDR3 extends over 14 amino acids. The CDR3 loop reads CASIDRVVREKLFF. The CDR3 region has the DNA TGTGCCAGCATCGACAGGGTGGTTCGTGAAAAACTGTTTTTT.

The CDR3 DNA sequence: TGTGCCAGCAGCGGAGGAGGTGAAAACACTGAAGCTTTCTTT. This translates into CASSGGGENTEAFF. V gene TRBV21-1 combines with J gene TRBJ1-1. TRBV21-1 is deemed a pseudogene. This CDR3 comprises 14 residues.

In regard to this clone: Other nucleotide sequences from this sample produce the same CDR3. CDR3 sequence: CASSLSGVNTEAFF. The CDR3 coding sequence is TGTGCCAGCAGCTTATCTGGAGTGAACACTGAAGCTTTCTTT. This chain joins TRBV7-2 and TRBJ1-1; D not certain. Between the trimmed V and J ends, which lost 2 bases and 0 bases, there was a span of 7 bases. Germline values: CDR1 SGHTA, CDR2 FQGNSA. The CDR3 is 14 amino acids.

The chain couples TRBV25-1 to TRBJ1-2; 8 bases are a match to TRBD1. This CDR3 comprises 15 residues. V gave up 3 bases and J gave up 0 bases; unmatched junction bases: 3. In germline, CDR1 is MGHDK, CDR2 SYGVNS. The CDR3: CASSESGGSNYGYTF. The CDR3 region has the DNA TGTGCCAGCAGTGAGTCAGGGGGCTCTAACTATGGCTACACCTTC.

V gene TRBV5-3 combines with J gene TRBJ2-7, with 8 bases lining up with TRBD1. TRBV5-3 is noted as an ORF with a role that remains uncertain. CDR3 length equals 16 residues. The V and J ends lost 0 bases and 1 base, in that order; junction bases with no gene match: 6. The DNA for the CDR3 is TGTGCCAGAAGCTTGGCCGGGACAGGCCAATCCTACGAGCAGTACTTC. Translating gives CARSLAGTGQSYEQYF.

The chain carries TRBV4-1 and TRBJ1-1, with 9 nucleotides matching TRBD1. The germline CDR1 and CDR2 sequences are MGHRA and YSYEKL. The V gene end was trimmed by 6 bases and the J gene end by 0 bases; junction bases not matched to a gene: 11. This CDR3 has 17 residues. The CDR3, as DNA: TGCGCCAGCAGACGCGCGGGACAGGGACCCCTGAACACTGAAGCTTTCTTT. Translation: CASRRAGQGPLNTEAFF.

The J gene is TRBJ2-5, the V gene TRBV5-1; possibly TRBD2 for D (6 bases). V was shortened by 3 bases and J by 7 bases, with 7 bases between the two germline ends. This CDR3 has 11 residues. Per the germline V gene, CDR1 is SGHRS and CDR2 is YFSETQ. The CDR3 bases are TGCGCCAGCAGCTGGAGGGGGACCCAGTACTTC. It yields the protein CASSWRGTQYF.

As DNA, the CDR3 is TGTGCCAGCCTCCCTCCGGGACAGGGTCTTGATGGCTACACCTTC. It codes for CASLPPGQGLDGYTF. The chain joins TRBV27 to TRBJ1-2; TRBD1 matches 9 bases. This CDR3 has 15 amino acids. Germline-derived CDR1 and CDR2 are MNHEY and SMNVEV (reference sequence). J lost 6 bases, V lost 8 bases, and 13 bases had no gene match.

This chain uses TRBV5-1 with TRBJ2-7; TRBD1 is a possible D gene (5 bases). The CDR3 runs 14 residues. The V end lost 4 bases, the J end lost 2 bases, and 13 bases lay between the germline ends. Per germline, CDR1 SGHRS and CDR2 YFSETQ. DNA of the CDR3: TGCGCCAGCAGCCAAAGGGGCCCTACCTACGAGCAGTACTTC. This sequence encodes CASSQRGPTYEQYF.

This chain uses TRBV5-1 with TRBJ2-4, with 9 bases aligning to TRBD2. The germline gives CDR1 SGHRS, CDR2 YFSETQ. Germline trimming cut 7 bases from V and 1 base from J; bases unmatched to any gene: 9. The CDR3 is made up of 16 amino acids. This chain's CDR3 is CASRSGGPLAKNIQYF. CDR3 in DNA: TGCGCCAGCCGAAGCGGGGGGCCCCTTGCCAAAAACATTCAGTACTTC. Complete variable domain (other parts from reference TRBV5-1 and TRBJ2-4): KAGVTQTPRYLIKTRGQQVTLSCSPISGHRSVSWYQQTPGQGLQFLFEYFSETQRNKGNFPGRFSGRQFSNSRSEMNVSTLELGDSALYLCASRSGGPLAKNIQYFGAGTRLSVL.

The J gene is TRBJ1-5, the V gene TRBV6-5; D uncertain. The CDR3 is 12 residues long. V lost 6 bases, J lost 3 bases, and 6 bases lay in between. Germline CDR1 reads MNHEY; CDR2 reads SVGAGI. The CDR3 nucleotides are TGTGCCAGCAGAGCATACAATCAGCCCCAGCATTTT. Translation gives CASRAYNQPQHF.

This CDR3 is CATAPLLAGGGEQYF. The CDR3 DNA is TGTGCCACCGCCCCCCTACTAGCGGGGGGGGGAGAGCAGTACTTC. V usage is TRBV27 and J usage is TRBJ2-7; 13 positions agree with TRBD2. Trimming removed 10 bases from V and 7 bases from J; junction bases left unmatched: 13. The CDR3 is 15 amino acids. Germline lookup yields CDR1 MNHEY and CDR2 SMNVEV (reference sequence).

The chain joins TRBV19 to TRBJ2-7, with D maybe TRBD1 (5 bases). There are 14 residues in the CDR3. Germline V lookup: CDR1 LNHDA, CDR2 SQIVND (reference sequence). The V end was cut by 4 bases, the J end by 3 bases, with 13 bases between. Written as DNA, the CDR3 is TGTGCCAGTAGTACCGGACACTCAGGCTACGAGCAGTACTTC. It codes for CASSTGHSGYEQYF. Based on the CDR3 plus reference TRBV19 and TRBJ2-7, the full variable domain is DGGITQSPKYLFRKEGQNVTLSCEQNLNHDAMYWYRQDPGQGLRLIYYSQIVNDFQKGDIAEGYSVSREKKESFPLTVTSAQKNPTAFYLCASSTGHSGYEQYFGPGTRLTVT.

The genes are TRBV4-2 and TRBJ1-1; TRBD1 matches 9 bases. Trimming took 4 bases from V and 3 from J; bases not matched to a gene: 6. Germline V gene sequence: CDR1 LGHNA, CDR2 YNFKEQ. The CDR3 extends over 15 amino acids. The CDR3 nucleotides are TGTGCCAGCAGCCCCGCACAGGGGGCGGACACTGAAGCTTTCTTT. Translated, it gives CASSPAQGADTEAFF.

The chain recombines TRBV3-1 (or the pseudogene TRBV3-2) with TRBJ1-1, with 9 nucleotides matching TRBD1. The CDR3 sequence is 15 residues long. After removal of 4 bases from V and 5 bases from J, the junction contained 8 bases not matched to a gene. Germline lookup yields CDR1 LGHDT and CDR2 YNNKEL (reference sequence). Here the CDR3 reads CASSLEGTGRTEAFF. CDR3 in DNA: TGTGCCAGCAGCCTCGAGGGGACAGGGAGGACTGAAGCTTTCTTT.

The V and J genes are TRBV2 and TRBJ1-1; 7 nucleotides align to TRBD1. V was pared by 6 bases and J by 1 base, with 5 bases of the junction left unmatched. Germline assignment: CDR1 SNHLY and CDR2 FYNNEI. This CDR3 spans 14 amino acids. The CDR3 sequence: CASSGTGANTEAFF. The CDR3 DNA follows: TGTGCCAGCAGCGGAACAGGGGCGAACACTGAAGCTTTCTTT.